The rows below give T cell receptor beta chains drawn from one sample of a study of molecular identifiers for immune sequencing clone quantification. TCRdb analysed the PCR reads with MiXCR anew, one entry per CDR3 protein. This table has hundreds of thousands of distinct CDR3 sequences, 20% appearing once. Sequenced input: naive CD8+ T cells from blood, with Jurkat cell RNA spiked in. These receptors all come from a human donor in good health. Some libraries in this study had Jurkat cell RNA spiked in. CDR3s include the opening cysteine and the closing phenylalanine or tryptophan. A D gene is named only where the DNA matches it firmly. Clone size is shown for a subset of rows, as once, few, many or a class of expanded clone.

CDR3aa: CASSLGPGWAEAFF
CDR3nt: TGTGCCAGCAGTCTTGGACCGGGATGGGCTGAAGCTTTCTTT
abundance: few
d_gene: .
v_gene: TRBV9
j_gene: TRBJ1-1

CDR3aa: CASRMDRNTEAFF
CDR3nt: TGTGCCAGCAGGATGGACAGGAACACTGAAGCTTTCTTT
abundance: many
d_gene: .
v_gene: TRBV6-2/TRBV6-3
j_gene: TRBJ1-1

CDR3aa: CASSQEGALGNTIYF
CDR3nt: TGCGCCAGCAGCCAAGAGGGGGCGCTTGGAAACACCATATATTTT
abundance: .
d_gene: .
v_gene: TRBV4-1
j_gene: TRBJ1-3

CDR3aa: CASSSGGRTEAFF
CDR3nt: TGCGCCAGCAGCTCCGGGGGTAGGACTGAAGCTTTCTTT
abundance: many
d_gene: .
v_gene: TRBV5-1
j_gene: TRBJ1-1

CDR3aa: CASSWDRGMYEQYF
CDR3nt: TGTGCCAGCAGCTGGGACAGGGGGATGTACGAGCAGTACTTC
abundance: many
d_gene: TRBD1
v_gene: TRBV6-5
j_gene: TRBJ2-7

CDR3aa: CSARDTVAGTYEQYF
CDR3nt: TGCAGTGCTAGAGATACCGTTGCGGGAACCTACGAGCAGTACTTC
abundance: .
d_gene: .
v_gene: TRBV20-1
j_gene: TRBJ2-7

CDR3aa: CASSLGPGGQGTQYF
CDR3nt: TGTGCCAGCAGCTTGGGACCCGGCGGGCAAGGGACCCAGTACTTC
abundance: .
d_gene: .
v_gene: TRBV7-2
j_gene: TRBJ2-5

CDR3aa: CASSLGVSDTDTQYF
CDR3nt: TGTGCCAGCAGCTTAGGGGTCTCTGACACAGATACGCAGTATTTT
abundance: many
d_gene: .
v_gene: TRBV11-3
j_gene: TRBJ2-3

CDR3aa: CASSQERAGGNTEAFF
CDR3nt: TGCGCCAGCAGCCAAGAACGGGCAGGGGGGAACACTGAAGCTTTCTTT
abundance: many
d_gene: TRBD1
v_gene: TRBV4-3
j_gene: TRBJ1-1

CDR3aa: CSARQGTLDEQYF
CDR3nt: TGCAGTGCTAGACAAGGAACGCTTGACGAGCAGTACTTC
abundance: many
d_gene: .
v_gene: TRBV20-1
j_gene: TRBJ2-7

CDR3aa: CASSLGGLAGGSYNEQFF
CDR3nt: TGTGCCAGCAGCTTAGGGGGGCTAGCGGGGGGTTCCTACAATGAGCAGTTCTTC
abundance: many
d_gene: TRBD2
v_gene: TRBV11-2
j_gene: TRBJ2-1

CDR3aa: CSALLTTYEQYF
CDR3nt: TGCAGCGCTCTACTTACTACCTACGAGCAGTACTTC
abundance: many
d_gene: .
v_gene: TRBV29-1
j_gene: TRBJ2-7

CDR3aa: CATSDRETYGRSGGGLHEQYF
CDR3nt: TGTGCCACCAGTGATCGAGAAACGTACGGCCGTAGCGGCGGGGGGCTGCACGAGCAGTACTTC
abundance: .
d_gene: TRBD2
v_gene: TRBV24-1
j_gene: TRBJ2-7

CDR3aa: CASSYSRRTGSYNEQFF
CDR3nt: TGTGCCAGCAGCTATTCGCGGCGGACAGGGTCCTACAATGAGCAGTTCTTC
abundance: many
d_gene: TRBD1
v_gene: TRBV7-9
j_gene: TRBJ2-1

CDR3aa: CASSPEGRYQRLNYGYTF
CDR3nt: TGTGCCAGCAGCCCCGAGGGGAGGTATCAGAGACTCAACTATGGCTACACCTTC
abundance: few
d_gene: .
v_gene: TRBV7-2
j_gene: TRBJ1-2

CDR3aa: CASGAGLSSYEQYF
CDR3nt: TGTGCCAGCGGCGCGGGACTGAGCTCCTACGAGCAGTACTTC
abundance: .
d_gene: .
v_gene: TRBV7-2
j_gene: TRBJ2-7

CDR3aa: CASSSSSANEQFF
CDR3nt: TGTGCCAGCAGTTCGAGTTCCGCTAATGAGCAGTTCTTC
abundance: .
d_gene: .
v_gene: TRBV27
j_gene: TRBJ2-1

CDR3aa: CASSLLGPRNTEAFF
CDR3nt: TGTGCCAGCAGCTTATTGGGACCCAGGAACACTGAAGCTTTCTTT
abundance: .
d_gene: .
v_gene: TRBV13
j_gene: TRBJ1-1

CDR3aa: CASSPPGGQNGELFF
CDR3nt: TGTGCCAGCAGTCCCCCCGGGGGGCAGAACGGGGAGCTGTTTTTT
abundance: many
d_gene: .
v_gene: TRBV12-3/TRBV12-4
j_gene: TRBJ2-2

CDR3aa: CAISGGGSGTDTQYF
CDR3nt: TGTGCCATCAGTGGGGGAGGGTCTGGGACAGATACGCAGTATTTT
abundance: .
d_gene: TRBD2
v_gene: TRBV10-3
j_gene: TRBJ2-3

CDR3aa: CASSDLAPDTEAFF
CDR3nt: TGTGCCAGCAGTGATTTGGCGCCGGACACTGAAGCTTTCTTT
abundance: many
d_gene: .
v_gene: TRBV2
j_gene: TRBJ1-1

CDR3aa: CAGSDPSGRANEQFF
CDR3nt: TGTGCCGGCAGTGACCCTAGCGGGAGGGCCAATGAGCAGTTCTTC
abundance: .
d_gene: TRBD2
v_gene: TRBV2
j_gene: TRBJ2-1

CDR3aa: CASSPYPTVPREAFF
CDR3nt: TGTGCCAGCAGTCCATACCCGACAGTACCCCGAGAAGCTTTCTTT
abundance: many
d_gene: .
v_gene: TRBV27
j_gene: TRBJ1-1

CDR3aa: CASSYLTTSGSDTQYF
CDR3nt: TGTGCCAGCAGTTACTTGACGACTAGCGGGAGCGATACGCAGTATTTT
abundance: .
d_gene: TRBD2
v_gene: TRBV6-5
j_gene: TRBJ2-3

CDR3aa: CASSPDPAGGLSYEQYF
CDR3nt: TGTGCCAGCAGCCCCGACCCAGCGGGGGGCCTCTCCTACGAGCAGTACTTC
abundance: few
d_gene: TRBD2
v_gene: TRBV3-1
j_gene: TRBJ2-7

CDR3aa: CASSHEYRGPYEQYF
CDR3nt: TGTGCCAGCAGCCATGAGTACAGGGGCCCCTACGAGCAGTACTTC
abundance: many
d_gene: TRBD1
v_gene: TRBV7-9
j_gene: TRBJ2-7

CDR3aa: CASGLTPSGEQFF
CDR3nt: TGTGCTAGTGGTTTGACCCCCTCGGGTGAGCAGTTCTTC
abundance: few
d_gene: .
v_gene: TRBV12-5
j_gene: TRBJ2-1

CDR3aa: CATSDTANYGYTF
CDR3nt: TGTGCCACCAGTGATACAGCAAACTATGGCTACACCTTC
abundance: .
d_gene: .
v_gene: TRBV24-1
j_gene: TRBJ1-2

CDR3aa: CASSPPKVAIEETQYF
CDR3nt: TGTGCCAGCAGCCCCCCAAAGGTTGCGATTGAAGAGACCCAGTACTTC
abundance: many
d_gene: .
v_gene: TRBV3-1
j_gene: TRBJ2-5

CDR3aa: CASSPRWTSGLDNEQFF
CDR3nt: TGTGCCAGCAGTCCCAGGTGGACTAGCGGGTTGGACAATGAGCAGTTCTTC
abundance: many
d_gene: TRBD2
v_gene: TRBV6-5
j_gene: TRBJ2-1

CDR3aa: CASSVESGYASTDTQYF
CDR3nt: TGTGCCAGCAGCGTAGAATCAGGCTATGCTAGCACAGATACGCAGTATTTT
abundance: many
d_gene: .
v_gene: TRBV9
j_gene: TRBJ2-3

CDR3aa: CASSQDPVNYNEQFF
CDR3nt: TGCGCCAGCAGCCAAGATCCGGTCAACTACAATGAGCAGTTCTTC
abundance: many
d_gene: .
v_gene: TRBV4-3
j_gene: TRBJ2-1

CDR3aa: CASSMDSPEAFF
CDR3nt: TGTGCCAGCAGCATGGACAGTCCTGAAGCTTTCTTT
abundance: many
d_gene: .
v_gene: TRBV7-9
j_gene: TRBJ1-1

CDR3aa: CASTLAGNPGDTQYF
CDR3nt: TGTGCCAGCACGCTAGCGGGGAACCCGGGGGATACGCAGTATTTT
abundance: many
d_gene: TRBD2
v_gene: TRBV27
j_gene: TRBJ2-3

CDR3aa: CATPRFGLAGAGGEQYF
CDR3nt: TGTGCCACACCCCGGTTCGGACTAGCGGGGGCCGGGGGCGAGCAGTACTTC
abundance: many
d_gene: TRBD2
v_gene: TRBV11-2
j_gene: TRBJ2-7

CDR3aa: CASSKGLAGGPDNEQFF
CDR3nt: TGTGCCAGCAGTAAGGGACTAGCGGGAGGCCCCGACAATGAGCAGTTCTTC
abundance: few
d_gene: TRBD2
v_gene: TRBV28
j_gene: TRBJ2-1

CDR3aa: CASSFRDYYEQYF
CDR3nt: TGTGCCAGCAGCTTCCGGGACTATTACGAGCAGTACTTC
abundance: many
d_gene: TRBD2
v_gene: TRBV5-6
j_gene: TRBJ2-7

CDR3aa: CASSLYLNTEAFF
CDR3nt: TGTGCCAGCAGTTTATATCTGAACACTGAAGCTTTCTTT
abundance: many
d_gene: .
v_gene: TRBV5-8
j_gene: TRBJ1-1

CDR3aa: CASSLGDRPEPYGYTF
CDR3nt: TGTGCCAGCAGCTTAGGCGACAGGCCAGAGCCCTATGGCTACACCTTC
abundance: few
d_gene: .
v_gene: TRBV7-9
j_gene: TRBJ1-2

CDR3aa: CASRVTFQETQYF
CDR3nt: TGTGCCAGCAGAGTGACTTTTCAAGAGACCCAGTACTTC
abundance: .
d_gene: .
v_gene: TRBV6-2/TRBV6-3
j_gene: TRBJ2-5

CDR3aa: CASSFSREETQYF
CDR3nt: TGTGCCAGCAGTTTTTCCAGGGAAGAGACCCAGTACTTC
abundance: many
d_gene: .
v_gene: TRBV12-3/TRBV12-4
j_gene: TRBJ2-5

CDR3aa: CASSLEGGRPPF
CDR3nt: TGTGCCAGCAGCTTAGAAGGGGGCCGACCGCCTTTC
abundance: many
d_gene: TRBD1
v_gene: TRBV7-9
j_gene: TRBJ2-6

CDR3aa: CASSGPRGRTDTQYF
CDR3nt: TGTGCCAGCAGCGGACCTCGAGGACGCACAGATACGCAGTATTTT
abundance: many
d_gene: .
v_gene: TRBV11-2
j_gene: TRBJ2-3

CDR3aa: CASSYNGYEQYF
CDR3nt: TGTGCCAGCAGTTACAATGGTTACGAGCAGTACTTC
abundance: many
d_gene: .
v_gene: TRBV6-6
j_gene: TRBJ2-7

CDR3aa: CASSLAEPNNEQFF
CDR3nt: TGTGCCAGCAGCTTAGCGGAGCCCAACAATGAGCAGTTCTTC
abundance: few
d_gene: .
v_gene: TRBV7-6
j_gene: TRBJ2-1

CDR3aa: CASSFSAGKGGYTF
CDR3nt: TGTGCCAGCAGTTTCAGTGCAGGGAAGGGAGGCTACACCTTC
abundance: few
d_gene: .
v_gene: TRBV27
j_gene: TRBJ1-2